This T cell receptor beta chain is drawn from a study of T-cell reconstitution after alpha-beta-depleted transplantation in children. Overall study findings and caveats: Counts and diversity of T cells one year after transplant came mostly from newly produced T cells. At day 60, the high TCRbeta diversity found in some patients originated from recipient T cells and thymic progenitors that had survived. Reportedly, roughly two months post-transplant, alpha-beta T cells arose from several hundred expanded graft clones.

This clonotype was recorded many times. What it binds is unknown. Unique molecular identifiers were incorporated when the TCRbeta library was constructed. TCRdb analysed the PCR reads with MiXCR anew, one entry per CDR3 protein. The sample includes fewer than 700,000 distinct CDR3 sequences, under 25% of them seen just once. The germline V gene has CDR1 MDHEN and CDR2 SYDVKM. V lost 4 bases to trimming and J lost 5 bases; unmatched junction nucleotides: 15. The CDR3 is 17 amino acids. Sequencing was performed on PBMCs, mostly from graft donor cells, taken 360 days after TCRalphabeta/CD19-depleted stem cell transplant. This sequence was found in a boy in the first two years of life who had a stem cell transplant for acute myeloid leukemia, so the T cells may come from the graft donor. V and J are TRBV28 and TRBJ2-5, with 8 bases identical to TRBD1. The CDR3 region is CASSYGQGLTKGETQYF. CDR3 DNA: TGTGCCAGCAGTTACGGACAGGGCCTCACAAAGGGGGAGACCCAGTACTTC.